The 8 T cell receptor beta chains below come from one sample, sequenced in a study of T-cell memory formation after mild COVID-19. TCRdb reanalysed the 5' RACE reads using MiXCR and keeps one entry per CDR3 protein. The repertoire has some 450,000 distinct CDR3 sequences, around 18% of them found once; the top ten carry 7.5% to 9.5%. Sequencing was done on a sample of PBMCs or a T cell subset sorted from them (not recorded which). These receptors all stem from an adult woman who had mild COVID-19 (a few samples of this study predate the infection). Cell type and time point are not known.

This clonotype was observed a few times. This chain joins TRBV25-1 and TRBJ2-5, with D perhaps TRBD1 (5 bases). The CDR3 spans 15 residues. Germline CDR1 reads MGHDK; CDR2 reads SYGVNS. The V gene lost 3 bases and the J gene lost 5 bases, with 16 bases spanning the gap. The CDR3 DNA reads TGTGCCAGCAGTGATTCCCGACAGTATTCCGAGACCCAGTACTTC. Protein product: CASSDSRQYSETQYF.

The V gene is TRBV27, the J gene TRBJ2-5; D may be TRBD1 or TRBD2 (5 bases each). The CDR3 loop spans 15 amino acids. Germline V CDR1 and CDR2: MNHEY, SMNVEV (reference sequence). V lost 5 bases and J lost 4, with 17 bases in between. CDR3 in amino acids: CASSREGWGTETQYF. DNA of the CDR3: TGTGCCAGCAGTCGGGAAGGCTGGGGGACAGAGACCCAGTACTTC.

The genes are TRBV7-2 and TRBJ2-7; D is perhaps TRBD1 (5 bases). Germline lookup yields CDR1 SGHTA and CDR2 FQGNSA. The CDR3 loop spans 15 amino acids. V was pared by 1 base and J by 5 bases, with 15 bases between. This CDR3 reads CASSLGGGRVNEQYF. Here the CDR3 DNA reads TGTGCCAGCAGCTTAGGTGGTGGCAGGGTGAACGAGCAGTACTTC.

This clonotype showed up just a few times. The V call is TRBV7-2, the J call TRBJ2-1, with 14 bases aligning to TRBD2. This CDR3 is 18 amino acids long. Unmatched junction bases numbered 6, after V lost 4 bases and J lost 1 base. CDR1 is SGHTA, CDR2 FQGNSA, per germline. Written as DNA, the CDR3 is TGTGCCAGCAGCTCGGGACTAGCGGGAGTAGGATCCTACAATGAGCAGTTCTTC. Translated: CASSSGLAGVGSYNEQFF.

A few counts support this clonotype. J is TRBJ1-1 and V is TRBV5-1, with D uncertain. The CDR3 is 15 residues long. Trimming shortened V by 2 bases and J by 1 base, and 12 bases separated the two germline ends. From germline, CDR1 is SGHRS and CDR2 YFSETQ. CDR3 protein: CASSLGGGRNTEAFF. The CDR3 DNA sequence: TGCGCCAGCAGCTTAGGAGGCGGCCGGAACACTGAAGCTTTCTTT.

V and J are TRBV3-1 and TRBJ2-1; 9 bases are a match to TRBD2. With 0 bases clipped from V and 0 bases from J, the junction kept 6 bases outside the gene matches. CDR3 length: 18 amino acids. Germline V gene lookup returns CDR1 LGHDT and CDR2 YNNKEL (reference sequence). The CDR3 DNA is TGTGCCAGCAGCCAAGAAAGGACTAGCGTGAGCTCCTACAATGAGCAGTTCTTC. Protein sequence: CASSQERTSVSSYNEQFF.

A few counts support this clonotype. The chain links TRBV5-4 to TRBJ1-2; D is undetermined. Germline V gene data show CDR1 as SGHNT and CDR2 as YYREEE (reference sequence). The CDR3 covers 14 residues. V was pared by 4 bases and J by 2 bases, with 12 bases between. CDR3 DNA: TGTGCCAGCAGCCTGGAGTGGGAGAACTATGGCTACACCTTC. Its protein product is CASSLEWENYGYTF.

The V and J genes are TRBV3-1 and TRBJ2-5; D uncertain. The germline V and J ends were trimmed by 7 bases and 2 bases, with 23 bases remaining between them. The CDR3 spans 17 residues. Germline V CDR1 and CDR2: LGHDT, YNNKEL (reference sequence). The CDR3 protein is CASKGLTTQKPQETQYF. The CDR3, as DNA: TGTGCCAGCAAGGGCCTAACCACCCAAAAGCCTCAAGAGACCCAGTACTTC.